This entry features one T cell receptor (beta chain) sequence. The data belong to a study of blood T cell repertoires in COVID-19. As for the study in general: Samples of COVID-19 (acute and convalescent) were obtained from the United States, Italy and Spain.

Profiling relied on immunoSEQ multiplex PCR, and the TCRdb table lists in-frame clones only, not all of them. The repertoire has 65,000 to 90,000 clones, 80% to 95% of them found once; the top ten carry 6.9%. The specimen sequenced was peripheral blood. This receptor was identified in a human donor in a cohort sampled during active COVID-19.

CDR3 DNA sequence: TGTGCCAGCAGTTTAATTCAGACAGGGGAATCGAAAGGCTACACCTTC. It specifies CASSLIQTGESKGYTF. The chain carries TRBV28 and TRBJ1-2, with 8 positions matching TRBD1. Per germline, CDR1 MDHEN and CDR2 SYDVKM. CDR3 length equals 16 residues. J was trimmed by 8 bases and V by 2 bases; bases with no gene match: 13.